Sequencing of this T cell receptor beta chain was carried out in a study of T cells expressing NK-cell markers. In the study overall: The authors derived TCR beta repertoires from sorted CD3+CD56+NKG2C+, CD3+CD56+NKG2C- and CD3+CD56-NKG2C+ T cells.

Study outcomes and limitations: Of the CD8+ T cell pool in several donors, about 1.0-7.5% was accounted for by dominant NKG2C+ clonotypes. One observes that, in four donors, these clonotypes were also the leading ones within the CD3+CD56-NKG2C+ fraction.

Turning to this clonotype: Its antigen remains unknown.

Template switching by 5'RACE with UMIs generated the TCR beta cDNA. TCRdb re-called the 5' RACE reads and gives one entry per CDR3 protein, without DNA. This sample lists 550,000 to 600,000 distinct CDR3 sequences; its ten largest clones have roughly 3.6%. This CDR3 spans 16 amino acids. Germline CDR1 and CDR2: SGHRS and YFSETQ. The specimen sequenced was blood T cells: a sorted CD56 or NKG2C T cell subset, CD4+ or CD8+ T cells, or bulk PBMC T cells (not recorded which). The chain carries TRBV5-1 and TRBJ1-2; no DNA is available, so the TRBD1 call from TCRdb remains unchecked. The TCR was taken from a man between 18 and 35 years old in good health. The CDR3 sequence is CASSGGTTRRGYGYTF.